The next 15 T cell receptor beta chains were all read from a single sample in a study of cytomegalovirus exposure and HLA in healthy donors. This PCR relied on a set of 60 Vbeta primers and 13 Jbeta primers. The assay was immunoSEQ multiplex PCR, and TCRdb's table has in-frame clones only and misses some. The table shows about 150,000 clones, with 64% occurring only once. Sequenced: PBMCs. The receptors come from a woman between 40 and 50 years old in good health and CMV-seronegative.

The genes are TRBV6-6 and TRBJ2-2; the match to TRBD2 covers 9 bases. This CDR3 has 16 residues. The ends lost 6 bases at V and 1 base at J; junction bases unmatched: 6. Germline CDR1 and CDR2: MNHNY and SVGAGI (reference sequence). CDR3 sequence reads: CASSPGAGGNTGELFF. DNA for the CDR3: TGTGCCAGCAGCCCAGGAGCGGGGGGGAACACCGGGGAGCTGTTTTTT.

The chain employs TRBV2 and TRBJ2-7; 7 positions agree with TRBD1. The V gene end was trimmed by 4 bases and the J gene end by 5 bases; junction bases not matched to a gene: 5. Germline loops: CDR1 SNHLY, CDR2 FYNNEI. There are 13 residues in the CDR3. The CDR3 DNA is TGTGCCAGCAGTGTAAACAGGGGAGACGAGCAGTACTTC. The encoded protein is CASSVNRGDEQYF. The full variable domain, completed using reference TRBV2 and TRBJ2-7, is EPEVTQTPSHQVTQMGQEVILRCVPISNHLYFYWYRQILGQKVEFLVSFYNNEISEKSEIFDDQFSVERPDGSNFTLKIRSTKLEDSAMYFCASSVNRGDEQYFGPGTRLTVT.

The chain carries TRBV4-3 and TRBJ1-1; D ambiguous. V lost 0 bases to trimming and J lost 1 base, with 18 bases between them. This CDR3 has 18 amino acids. Germline lookup yields CDR1 LGHNA and CDR2 YSLEER. The CDR3 region has the DNA TGCGCCAGCAGCCAAGAAGGAACGGACTACCTTCGGAACACTGAAGCTTTCTTT. Translating gives CASSQEGTDYLRNTEAFF.

This clone has only a few counts. The V call is TRBV15, the J call TRBJ1-6; D unresolved. The V gene's germline CDR1 is LNHNV and CDR2 YYDKDF (reference sequence). This CDR3 region has 15 residues. V was trimmed by 6 bases and J by 8 bases, leaving 17 bases between them. As DNA, the CDR3 is TGTGCCACCAGTCCTGCGAGGATTGTAGATTCACCCCTCCACTTT. Translating gives CATSPARIVDSPLHF.

The J gene is TRBJ2-7, the V gene TRBV6-5; TRBD1 matches at 10 bases. The germline V gene has CDR1 MNHEY and CDR2 SVGAGI. V lost 10 bases to trimming and J lost 2 bases; unmatched junction nucleotides: 11. This CDR3 contains 15 residues. In nucleotides, the CDR3 is TGTGCCACCTTCTCCCGGGACAGGGGAGCCTACGAGCAGTACTTC. Translating gives CATFSRDRGAYEQYF.

The rearrangement uses TRBV4-2 and TRBJ1-1, with TRBD1 matching over 7 bases. The germline V gene encodes CDR1 LGHNA and CDR2 YNFKEQ. The CDR3 spans 15 residues. V lost 3 bases, J lost 1 base, and 5 bases stayed unmatched. The CDR3 here is CASSHTGQPNTEAFF. Here the CDR3 DNA reads TGTGCCAGCAGCCATACGGGACAGCCGAACACTGAAGCTTTCTTT.

The chain has TRBV27 and TRBJ2-5; 8 bases fit TRBD2. CDR3 length: 14 amino acids. The trim removed 8 bases at V and 5 bases at J, leaving 10 bases unmatched. CDR1 is MNHEY, CDR2 SMNVEV, per germline (reference sequence). The CDR3: CASSSRGVRETQYF. CDR3 DNA sequence: TGTGCCAGCTCGTCGCGGGGGGTCAGGGAGACCCAGTACTTC.

The genes are TRBV9 and TRBJ2-1; TRBD2 matches at 10 bases. The CDR3 consists of 19 residues. Per germline, CDR1 SGDLS and CDR2 YYNGEE. With V trimmed by 0 bases and J by 1 base, 10 bases remained unmatched. CDR3 amino acids: CASSVGASGGRQSYNEQFF. CDR3 nucleotide sequence: TGTGCCAGCAGCGTAGGGGCTAGCGGGGGCCGCCAGTCCTACAATGAGCAGTTCTTC.

V and J are TRBV14 and TRBJ1-1, with D possibly being TRBD1 (6 bases). The CDR3 is 13 residues long. CDR1 is SGHDN, CDR2 FVKESK, per germline. V was shortened by 5 bases and J by 0 bases, with 7 bases between the two germline ends. CDR3 sequence (DNA): TGTGCCAGCAGCGGACAGTTGAACACTGAAGCTTTCTTT. Protein sequence: CASSGQLNTEAFF.

This clone showed up just a few times. This chain connects TRBV7-2 to TRBJ2-2; D ambiguous. This CDR3 is built from 14 residues. The V end was cut by 4 bases, the J end by 4 bases, with 10 bases between. Germline assignment: CDR1 SGHTA and CDR2 FQGNSA. The DNA for the CDR3 is TGTGCCAGCAGCTCCACAGACGCCACCGGGGAGCTGTTTTTT. Its translation: CASSSTDATGELFF.

The chain recombines TRBV11-2 with TRBJ1-2, with D maybe TRBD1 (6 bases). The CDR3 sequence is 13 residues long. V was pared by 5 bases and J by 2 bases, with 9 bases between. Germline assignment: CDR1 SGHAT and CDR2 FQNNGV. For the CDR3, the DNA is TGTGCCAGCAGCGTTGACAGGAACTATGGCTACACCTTC. As protein: CASSVDRNYGYTF.

The rearrangement uses TRBV6-5 and TRBJ1-2; D is perhaps TRBD1 (5 bases). V was clipped by 8 bases and J by 3 bases, with 13 bases between them. The CDR3 has 13 amino acids. The germline gives CDR1 MNHEY, CDR2 SVGAGI. Here the CDR3 reads CASSPGVDYGYTF. CDR3 coding DNA: TGTGCCAGCTCCCCGGGGGTAGACTATGGCTACACCTTC.

The V gene is TRBV30, the J gene TRBJ1-1; TRBD1 matches 8 bases. From germline, CDR1 is GTSNPN and CDR2 SVGIG (reference sequence). The CDR3 extends over 12 amino acids. The V segment lost 7 bases and the J segment 1 base; nucleotides outside the gene matches: 2. This CDR3 is CASQGANTEAFF. The CDR3 nucleotides are TGTGCCTCCCAGGGGGCGAACACTGAAGCTTTCTTT.

The CDR3 nucleotides read TGTGCCTGGGGGACAGGCACCAATTCTGGGGCCAACGTCCTGACTTTC. Amino acids: CAWGTGTNSGANVLTF. The chain combines TRBV30 with TRBJ2-6, with 8 nucleotides matching TRBD1. The V segment lost 5 bases and the J segment 1 base; nucleotides outside the gene matches: 7. The CDR3 is made up of 16 amino acids. Germline values: CDR1 GTSNPN, CDR2 SVGIG (reference sequence).

In this sample, this clone turned up a few times. The chain links TRBV4-1 to TRBJ1-4; 9 bases match TRBD1. Germline V gene sequence: CDR1 MGHRA, CDR2 YSYEKL. The CDR3 totals 14 residues. The trim removed 4 bases at V and 10 bases at J, leaving 7 bases unmatched. This chain's CDR3 is CASSLDRGPGKLFF. For the CDR3, the DNA is TGCGCCAGCAGCCTGGACAGGGGCCCCGGAAAACTGTTTTTT.